The present TCR beta chain was sequenced within a study of metastatic and nonmetastatic thyroid tumors. Germline loops: CDR1 MNHNS, CDR2 SASEGT. The CDR3 contains 17 residues. The table lists this clone with a few counts. One end of the junction is discordant with germline, which a read error may explain. In the original workflow: A classifier for distant metastasis in papillary thyroid cancer was constructed using CDR3 differences observed across clinicopathological groups. TCRdb re-called the PCR reads with MiXCR. TCRdb assigned the V and J calls; the authors' analysis was not used. The sample has thousands of clones, roughly 28% seen once. All patients were treatment-naive before thyroid surgery.

Sequenced sample: adjacent normal tissue. This receptor was obtained from a male donor with papillary thyroid cancer or a benign thyroid nodule (not recorded which). Some clones in this sample may be carry-over from other donors' samples. The gene calls are TRBV6-1 and TRBJ2-6, with D perhaps TRBD1 (6 bases). CDR3 in amino acids: CASSPRHRSSGDNVPTF. CDR3 in DNA: TGTGCCAGCAGCCCCCGGCACCGGTCATCTGGGGACAACGTCCCGACTTTC.